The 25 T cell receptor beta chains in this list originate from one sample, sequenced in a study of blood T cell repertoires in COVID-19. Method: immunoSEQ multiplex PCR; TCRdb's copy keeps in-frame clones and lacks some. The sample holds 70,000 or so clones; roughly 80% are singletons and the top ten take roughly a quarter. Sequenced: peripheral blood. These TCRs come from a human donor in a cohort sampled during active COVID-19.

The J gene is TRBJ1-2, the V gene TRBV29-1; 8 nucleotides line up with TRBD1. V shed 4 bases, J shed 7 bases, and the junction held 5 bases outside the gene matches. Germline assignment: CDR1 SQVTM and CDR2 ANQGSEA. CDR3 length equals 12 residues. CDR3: CSVATGGLGYTF. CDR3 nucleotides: TGCAGCGTTGCCACAGGGGGTCTTGGCTACACCTTC. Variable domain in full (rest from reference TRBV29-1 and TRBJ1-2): SAVISQKPSRDICQRGTSLTIQCQVDSQVTMMFWYRQQPGQSLTLIATANQGSEATYESGFVIDKFPISRPNLTFSTLTVSNMSPEDSSIYLCSVATGGLGYTFGSGTRLTVV.

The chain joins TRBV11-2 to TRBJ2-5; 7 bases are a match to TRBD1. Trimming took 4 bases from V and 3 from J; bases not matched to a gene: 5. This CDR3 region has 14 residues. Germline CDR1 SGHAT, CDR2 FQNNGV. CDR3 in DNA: TGTGCCAGCAGCTCCGGACAGGATGAAGAGACCCAGTACTTC. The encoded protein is CASSSGQDEETQYF.

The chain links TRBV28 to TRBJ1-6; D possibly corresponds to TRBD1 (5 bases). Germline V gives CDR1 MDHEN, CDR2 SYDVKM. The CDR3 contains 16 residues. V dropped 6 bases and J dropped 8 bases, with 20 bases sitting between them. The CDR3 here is CASSPSGISEHSPLHF. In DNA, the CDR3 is TGTGCCAGCAGCCCGTCAGGGATAAGCGAGCATTCACCCCTCCACTTT.

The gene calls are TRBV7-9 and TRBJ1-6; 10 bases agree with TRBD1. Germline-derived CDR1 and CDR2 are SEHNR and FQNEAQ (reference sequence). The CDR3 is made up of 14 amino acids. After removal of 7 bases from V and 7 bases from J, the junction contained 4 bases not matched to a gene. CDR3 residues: CASTQGQGNSPLHF. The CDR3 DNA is TGTGCCAGCACCCAGGGACAGGGGAATTCACCCCTCCACTTT.

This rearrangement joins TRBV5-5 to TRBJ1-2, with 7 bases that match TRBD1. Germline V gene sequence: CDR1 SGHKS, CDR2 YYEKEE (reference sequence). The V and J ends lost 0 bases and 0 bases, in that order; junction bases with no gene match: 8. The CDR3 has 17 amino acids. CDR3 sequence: CASSLAGQPQANYGYTF. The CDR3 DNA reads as TGTGCCAGCAGCTTGGCGGGACAGCCCCAAGCTAACTATGGCTACACCTTC. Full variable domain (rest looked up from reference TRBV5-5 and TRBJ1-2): DAGVTQSPTHLIKTRGQQVTLRCSPISGHKSVSWYQQVLGQGPQFIFQYYEKEERGRGNFPDRFSARQFPNYSSELNVNALLLGDSALYLCASSLAGQPQANYGYTFGSGTRLTVV.

CDR3 DNA sequence: TGTGCCAGCTCACCGAGCGGGGGGAGCTACGAGCAGTACTTC. It is translated as CASSPSGGSYEQYF. The chain is built from TRBV18 and TRBJ2-7, with 9 bases fitting TRBD2. In germline, CDR1 is KGHSH, CDR2 LQKENI. The CDR3 runs 14 residues. The trim removed 3 bases at V and 3 bases at J, leaving 3 bases unmatched.

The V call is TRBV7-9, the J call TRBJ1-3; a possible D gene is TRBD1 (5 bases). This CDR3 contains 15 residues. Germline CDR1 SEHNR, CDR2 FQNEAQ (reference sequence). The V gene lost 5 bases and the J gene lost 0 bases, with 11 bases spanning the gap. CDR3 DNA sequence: TGTGCCAGCAGCGGCAGGGTTTACTCTGGAAACACCATATATTTT. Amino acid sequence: CASSGRVYSGNTIYF.

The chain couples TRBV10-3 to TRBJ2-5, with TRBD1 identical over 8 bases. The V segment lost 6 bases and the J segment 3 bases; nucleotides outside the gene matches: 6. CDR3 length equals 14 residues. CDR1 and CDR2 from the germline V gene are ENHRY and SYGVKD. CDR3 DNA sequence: TGTGCCATCAGCCTGGGACAGGTGGAAGAGACCCAGTACTTC. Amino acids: CAISLGQVEETQYF.

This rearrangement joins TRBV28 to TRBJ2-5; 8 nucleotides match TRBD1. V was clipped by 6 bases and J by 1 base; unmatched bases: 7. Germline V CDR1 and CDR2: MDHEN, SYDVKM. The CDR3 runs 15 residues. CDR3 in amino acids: CASSHNTGGQETQYF. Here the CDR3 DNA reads TGTGCCAGCAGCCACAACACAGGGGGCCAAGAGACCCAGTACTTC.

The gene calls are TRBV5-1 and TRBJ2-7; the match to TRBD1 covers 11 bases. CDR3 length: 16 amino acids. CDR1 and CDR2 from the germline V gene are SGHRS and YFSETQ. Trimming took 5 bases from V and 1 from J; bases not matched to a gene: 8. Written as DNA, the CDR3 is TGCGCCAGCAGTACTCAGGGACAGGGGGTTTCCTACGAGCAGTACTTC. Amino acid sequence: CASSTQGQGVSYEQYF.

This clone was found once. This chain's CDR3 is CATSRVDRTNEQFF. The CDR3 bases are TGTGCCACCAGCAGAGTAGACAGGACAAATGAGCAGTTCTTC. The rearrangement joins TRBV15 to TRBJ2-1, with D perhaps TRBD1 (6 bases). Trimming pared 1 base from V and 7 bases from J, leaving 11 bases between. The CDR3 is 14 residues long. From germline, CDR1 is LNHNV and CDR2 YYDKDF (reference sequence). Full variable domain (rest looked up from reference TRBV15 and TRBJ2-1): DAMVIQNPRYQVTQFGKPVTLSCSQTLNHNVMYWYQQKSSQAPKLLFHYYDKDFNNEADTPDNFQSRRPNTSFCFLDIRSPGLGDTAMYLCATSRVDRTNEQFFGPGTRLTVL.

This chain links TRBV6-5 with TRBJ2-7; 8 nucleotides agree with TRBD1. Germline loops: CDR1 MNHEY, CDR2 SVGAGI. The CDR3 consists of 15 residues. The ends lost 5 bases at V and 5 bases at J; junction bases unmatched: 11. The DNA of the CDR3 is TGTGCCAGCAGTCGGCAGGGGGCGCGGACCCACGAGCAGTACTTC. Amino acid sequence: CASSRQGARTHEQYF.

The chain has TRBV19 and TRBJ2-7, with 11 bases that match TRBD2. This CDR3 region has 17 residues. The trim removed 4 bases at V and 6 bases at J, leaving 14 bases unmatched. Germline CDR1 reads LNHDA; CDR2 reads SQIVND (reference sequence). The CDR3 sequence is CASSTTTTSGILSEQYF. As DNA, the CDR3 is TGTGCCAGTAGTACAACCACGACTAGCGGGATTTTGTCCGAGCAGTACTTC.

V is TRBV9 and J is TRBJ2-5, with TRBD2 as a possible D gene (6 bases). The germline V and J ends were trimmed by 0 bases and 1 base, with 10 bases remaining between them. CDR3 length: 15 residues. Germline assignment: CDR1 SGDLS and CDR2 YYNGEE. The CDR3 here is CASSVVPSAQETQYF. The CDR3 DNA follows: TGTGCCAGCAGCGTAGTCCCTAGCGCCCAAGAGACCCAGTACTTC.

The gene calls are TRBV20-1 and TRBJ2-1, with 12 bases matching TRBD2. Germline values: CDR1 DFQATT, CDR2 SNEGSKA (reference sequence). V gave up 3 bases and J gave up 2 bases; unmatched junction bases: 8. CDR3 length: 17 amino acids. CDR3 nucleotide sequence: TGCAGTGCTAGTGACCCAACTAGCGGGAGGACCTACAATGAGCAGTTCTTC. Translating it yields CSASDPTSGRTYNEQFF.

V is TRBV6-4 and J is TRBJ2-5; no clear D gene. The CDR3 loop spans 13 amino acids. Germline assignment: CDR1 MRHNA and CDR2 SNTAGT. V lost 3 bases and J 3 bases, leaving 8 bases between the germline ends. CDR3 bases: TGTGCCAGCAGTGATCGGTGCGAAGAGACCCAGTACTTC. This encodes CASSDRCEETQYF.

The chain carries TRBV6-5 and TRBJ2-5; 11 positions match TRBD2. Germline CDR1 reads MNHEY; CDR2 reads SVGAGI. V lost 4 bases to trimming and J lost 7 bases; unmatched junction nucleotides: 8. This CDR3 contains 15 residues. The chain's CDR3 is CASSLTSGVGRTQYF. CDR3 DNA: TGTGCCAGCAGTTTGACTAGCGGGGTGGGGAGGACCCAGTACTTC.

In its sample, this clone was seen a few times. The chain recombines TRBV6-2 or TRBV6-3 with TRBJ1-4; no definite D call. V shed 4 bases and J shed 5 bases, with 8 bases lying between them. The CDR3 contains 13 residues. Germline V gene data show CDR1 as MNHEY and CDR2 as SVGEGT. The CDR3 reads CASSFQNNEKLFF. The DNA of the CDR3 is TGTGCCAGCAGTTTCCAGAACAATGAAAAACTGTTTTTT.

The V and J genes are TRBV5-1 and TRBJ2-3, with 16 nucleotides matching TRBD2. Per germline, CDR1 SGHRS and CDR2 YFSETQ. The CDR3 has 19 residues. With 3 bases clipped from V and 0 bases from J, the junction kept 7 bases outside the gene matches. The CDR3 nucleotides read TGCGCCAGCAGCTCCGCCGGGACTAGCGGGAGGGCTAGCACAGATACGCAGTATTTT. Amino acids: CASSSAGTSGRASTDTQYF.

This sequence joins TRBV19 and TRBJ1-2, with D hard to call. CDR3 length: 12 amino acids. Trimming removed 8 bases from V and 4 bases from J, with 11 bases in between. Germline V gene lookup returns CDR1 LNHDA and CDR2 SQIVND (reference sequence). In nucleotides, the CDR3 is TGTGCCAGTGGTGGGGAGGGCTATGGCTACACCTTC. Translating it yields CASGGEGYGYTF.

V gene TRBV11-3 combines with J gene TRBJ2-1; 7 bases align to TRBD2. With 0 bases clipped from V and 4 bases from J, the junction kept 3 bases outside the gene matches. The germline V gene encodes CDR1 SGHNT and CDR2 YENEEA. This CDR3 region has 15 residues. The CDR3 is CASSLEAGTYNEQFF. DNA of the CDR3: TGTGCCAGCAGCTTAGAAGCGGGGACTTACAATGAGCAGTTCTTC.

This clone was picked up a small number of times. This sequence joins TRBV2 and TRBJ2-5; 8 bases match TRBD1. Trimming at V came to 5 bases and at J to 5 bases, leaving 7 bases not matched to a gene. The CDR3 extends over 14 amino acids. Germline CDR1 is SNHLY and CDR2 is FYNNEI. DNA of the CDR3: TGTGCCAGCAGTCCCCTCAGGGGGCGGGAGACCCAGTACTTC. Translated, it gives CASSPLRGRETQYF. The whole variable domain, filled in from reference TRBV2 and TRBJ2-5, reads EPEVTQTPSHQVTQMGQEVILRCVPISNHLYFYWYRQILGQKVEFLVSFYNNEISEKSEIFDDQFSVERPDGSNFTLKIRSTKLEDSAMYFCASSPLRGRETQYFGPGTRLLVL.

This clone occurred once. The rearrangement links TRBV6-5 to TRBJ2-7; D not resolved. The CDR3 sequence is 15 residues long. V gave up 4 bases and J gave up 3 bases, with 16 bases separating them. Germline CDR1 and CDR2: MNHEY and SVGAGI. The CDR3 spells CASSLSVVSDYEQYF. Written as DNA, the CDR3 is TGTGCCAGCAGTTTATCCGTAGTAAGCGACTACGAGCAGTACTTC.

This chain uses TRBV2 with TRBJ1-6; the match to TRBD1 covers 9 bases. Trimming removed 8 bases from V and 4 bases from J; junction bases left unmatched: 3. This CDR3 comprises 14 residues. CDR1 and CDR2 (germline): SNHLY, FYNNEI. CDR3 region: CASGTGNYNSPLHF. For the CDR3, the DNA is TGTGCCAGCGGGACAGGGAATTATAATTCACCCCTCCACTTT.

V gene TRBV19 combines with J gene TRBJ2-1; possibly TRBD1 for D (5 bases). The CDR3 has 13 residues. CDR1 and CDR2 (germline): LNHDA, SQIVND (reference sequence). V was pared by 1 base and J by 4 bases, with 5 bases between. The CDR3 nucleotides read TGTGCCAGTAGTATAGGACAGTACAATGAGCAGTTCTTC. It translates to CASSIGQYNEQFF.